This T cell receptor (beta chain) stems from a study of shared clonotypes between healthy human individuals. Several immunoSEQ 96-well plates shared each subset's DNA, each plate a replicate. In the original processing: As immunoSEQ supplied junction-only sequences (without quality scores), filtering differed. Here immunoSEQ multiplex PCR was the method, and the copy in TCRdb shows in-frame clones only, minus some. V, J and clone size were drawn from that table, and D and trimming were deduced from the DNA. This sample carries approximately 250,000 clones, 60% to 70% of them seen once, and the ten largest clones take more than 9.5%. The CDR3 has 15 amino acids. Study-level points and caveats: Generation probabilities were higher for clonotypes shared across all four sorted-subset donors than for unshared ones.

Remarks on this clone: Its antigen remains unidentified.

The genes are TRBV21-1 and TRBJ2-7; the D call of TRBD2 is as the table states it, not checked on the DNA. TRBV21-1 is a pseudogene. Sample: memory CD4+ T cells sorted from blood. The subset here: CD45RA-negative fraction. The clonotype comes from a man aged 30-40 years in good health. CDR3 loop: CASSKVSGRNYEQYF. The CDR3 DNA reads as TGTGCCAGCAGCAAAGTCAGCGGGCGGAATTACGAGCAGTACTTC.